The TCR beta chain under discussion was sequenced for a study of T cell responses to AZD1222 COVID-19 vaccine. Points from the study as a whole: Increases in Spike-specific TCR breadth and depth were seen after two AZD1222 doses. There were vaccine-associated CD4 TCRs across spike, dominant at 160-218 and 743-854.

For this clone: What it binds is unknown.

V lost 2 bases to trimming and J lost 1 base, with 2 bases between them. The CDR3 consists of 12 residues. The germline V gene has CDR1 KGHSH and CDR2 LQKENI. Assay: immunoSEQ multiplex PCR; the TCRdb copy retains only in-frame clones and omits some. The table lists about 120,000 clones, approximately 90% of them singletons. V is TRBV18 and J is TRBJ1-1; D gene ambiguous. This sequence was found in an adult who received the AZD1222 COVID-19 vaccine. The material was peripheral blood, obtained 28 days after the second AZD1222 dose. The CDR3 nucleotides are TGTGCCAGCTCACCAACGAACACTGAAGCTTTCTTT. This translates into CASSPTNTEAFF.